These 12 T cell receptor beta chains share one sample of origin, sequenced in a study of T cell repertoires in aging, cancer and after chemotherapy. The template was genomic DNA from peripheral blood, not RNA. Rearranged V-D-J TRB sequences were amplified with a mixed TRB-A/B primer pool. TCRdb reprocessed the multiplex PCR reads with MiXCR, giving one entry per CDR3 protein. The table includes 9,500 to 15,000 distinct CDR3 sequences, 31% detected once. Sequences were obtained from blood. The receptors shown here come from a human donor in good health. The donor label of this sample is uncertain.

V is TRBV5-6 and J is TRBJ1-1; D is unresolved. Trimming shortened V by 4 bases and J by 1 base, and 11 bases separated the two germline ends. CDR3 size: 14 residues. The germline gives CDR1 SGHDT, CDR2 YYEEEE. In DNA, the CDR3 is TGTGCCAGCAGCGCCTGGGGTGGGAACACTGAAGCTTTCTTT. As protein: CASSAWGGNTEAFF.

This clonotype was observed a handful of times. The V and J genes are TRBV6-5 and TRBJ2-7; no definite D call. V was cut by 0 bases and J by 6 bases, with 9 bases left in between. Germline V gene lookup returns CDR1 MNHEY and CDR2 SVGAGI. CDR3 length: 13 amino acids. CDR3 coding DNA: TGTGCCAGCAGTTACTCGATCATAGGCGAGCAGTACTTC. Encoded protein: CASSYSIIGEQYF.

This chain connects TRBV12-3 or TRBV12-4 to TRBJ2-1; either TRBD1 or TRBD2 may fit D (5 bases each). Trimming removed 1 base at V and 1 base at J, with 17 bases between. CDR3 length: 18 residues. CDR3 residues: CASSLGAGTIGSYNEQFF. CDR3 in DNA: TGTGCCAGCAGTTTAGGAGCAGGGACGATAGGGTCCTACAATGAGCAGTTCTTC.

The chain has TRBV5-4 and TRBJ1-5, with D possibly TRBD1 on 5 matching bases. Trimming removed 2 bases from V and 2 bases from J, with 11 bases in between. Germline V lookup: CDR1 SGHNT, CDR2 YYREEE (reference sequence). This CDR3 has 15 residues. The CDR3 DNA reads TGTGCCAGCAGCTTACAGCCGGGGGGCAATCAGCCCCAGCATTTT. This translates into CASSLQPGGNQPQHF.

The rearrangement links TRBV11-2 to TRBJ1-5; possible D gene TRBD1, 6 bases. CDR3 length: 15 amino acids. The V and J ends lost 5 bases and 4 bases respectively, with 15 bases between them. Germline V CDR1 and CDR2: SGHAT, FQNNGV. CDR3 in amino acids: CASSPKTGANQPQHF. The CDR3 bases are TGTGCCAGCAGCCCCAAGACAGGCGCGAATCAGCCCCAGCATTTT.

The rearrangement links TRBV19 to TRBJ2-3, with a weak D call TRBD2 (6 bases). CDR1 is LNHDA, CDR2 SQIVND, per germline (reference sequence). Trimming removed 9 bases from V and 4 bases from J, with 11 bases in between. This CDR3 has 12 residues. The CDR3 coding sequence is TGTGCCAGCGGGTGGGGGGCAGATACGCAGTATTTT. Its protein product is CASGWGADTQYF.

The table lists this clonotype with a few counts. This CDR3 is CASSEEQRTDTQYF. Written as DNA, the CDR3 is TGTGCCAGCAGTGAAGAGCAGCGCACAGATACGCAGTATTTT. V usage is TRBV25-1 and J usage is TRBJ2-3; D is ambiguous. Germline loops: CDR1 MGHDK, CDR2 SYGVNS. Trimming took 2 bases from V and 1 from J, leaving 7 bases between them. CDR3 length: 14 amino acids.

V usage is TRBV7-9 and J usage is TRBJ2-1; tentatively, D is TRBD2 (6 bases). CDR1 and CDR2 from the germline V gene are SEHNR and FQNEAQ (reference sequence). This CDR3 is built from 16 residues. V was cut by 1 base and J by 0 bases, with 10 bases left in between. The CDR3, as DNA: TGTGCCAGCAGCTTAGGCGGGGAAAGCTCCTACAATGAGCAGTTCTTC. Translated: CASSLGGESSYNEQFF.

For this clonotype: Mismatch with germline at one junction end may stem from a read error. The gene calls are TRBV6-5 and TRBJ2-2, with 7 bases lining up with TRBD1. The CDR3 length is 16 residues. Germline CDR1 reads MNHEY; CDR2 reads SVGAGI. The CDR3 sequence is CASSRGPGANTGEPFF. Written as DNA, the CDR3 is TGTGCCAGCAGTAGGGGGCCGGGCGCGAACACCGGGGAGCCGTTTTTT.

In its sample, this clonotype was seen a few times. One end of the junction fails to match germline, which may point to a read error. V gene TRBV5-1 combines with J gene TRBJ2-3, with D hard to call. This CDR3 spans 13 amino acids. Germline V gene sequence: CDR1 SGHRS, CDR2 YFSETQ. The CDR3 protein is CASSFVGTDTQYF. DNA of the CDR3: TGTGCCAGCAGCTTCGTAGGCACAGATACGCAGTATTTT.

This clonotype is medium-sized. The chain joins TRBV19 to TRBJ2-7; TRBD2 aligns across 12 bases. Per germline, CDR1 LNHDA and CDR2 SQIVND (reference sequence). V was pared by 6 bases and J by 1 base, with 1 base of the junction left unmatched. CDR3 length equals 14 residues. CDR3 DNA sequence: TGTGCCAGTAGGACTAGCGGGGGTTCCTACGAGCAGTACTTC. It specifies CASRTSGGSYEQYF.

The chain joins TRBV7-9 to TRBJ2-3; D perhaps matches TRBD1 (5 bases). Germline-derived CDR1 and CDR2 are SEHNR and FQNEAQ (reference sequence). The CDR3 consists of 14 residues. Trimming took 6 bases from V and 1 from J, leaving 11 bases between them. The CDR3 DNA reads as TGTGCCAGCAGACCCGACAGCCGCACAGATACGCAGTATTTT. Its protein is CASRPDSRTDTQYF.